A single sample is the source of the 25 T cell receptor beta chains below, sequenced in a study of cytomegalovirus exposure and HLA in healthy donors. The PCR ran on 60 Vbeta and 13 Jbeta primers. Repertoires were generated with immunoSEQ multiplex PCR, while TCRdb's copy carries only in-frame clones and drops some. This sample carries 150,000 to 200,000 clones, more than 65% of them seen once, and the ten largest clones take 1.5% to 2%. The sequenced sample consisted of PBMCs. The origin of the receptors is a woman aged 25-40 years in good health and CMV-seronegative.

The rearrangement joins TRBV5-4 to TRBJ2-3, with 8 positions matching TRBD2. The CDR3 length is 13 residues. Germline CDR1 and CDR2: SGHNT and YYREEE (reference sequence). V was pared by 2 bases and J by 7 bases, with 3 bases of the junction left unmatched. The CDR3 sequence is CASSFSGVNTQYF. In nucleotides, the CDR3 is TGTGCCAGCAGCTTTAGCGGGGTGAATACGCAGTATTTT.

The gene calls are TRBV27 and TRBJ2-7, with 10 bases aligning to TRBD2. Germline loops: CDR1 MNHEY, CDR2 SMNVEV (reference sequence). Trimming cost V 5 bases and J 1 base; bases outside gene matches: 8. This CDR3 has 16 amino acids. CDR3 nucleotide sequence: TGTGCCAGCAGTCCCCCCCCTAGCGGGAGATCCTACGAGCAGTACTTC. It is translated as CASSPPPSGRSYEQYF.

CDR3 in DNA: TGTGCCAGCAGTGAAGGACAGTCGTACCAAGAGACCCAGTACTTC. This translates into CASSEGQSYQETQYF. The chain joins TRBV2 to TRBJ2-5, with D maybe TRBD1 (5 bases). Germline V gives CDR1 SNHLY, CDR2 FYNNEI. The CDR3 is made up of 15 amino acids. Trimming took 1 base from V and 0 from J, leaving 9 bases between them.

The V and J genes are TRBV18 and TRBJ1-5; D not resolved. This CDR3 comprises 13 residues. V lost 3 bases and J 5 bases, leaving 8 bases between the germline ends. Germline loops: CDR1 KGHSH, CDR2 LQKENI. CDR3 nucleotide sequence: TGTGCCAGCTCACCGGAGGGAGATCAGCCCCAGCATTTT. Translation: CASSPEGDQPQHF. The full variable domain, with the rest looked up from reference TRBV18 and TRBJ1-5, is NAGVMQNPRHLVRRRGQEARLRCSPMKGHSHVYWYRQLPEEGLKFMVYLQKENIIDESGMPKERFSAEFPKEGPSILRIQQVVRGDSAAYFCASSPEGDQPQHFGDGTRLSIL.

The sample holds a few counts of this clone. The chain combines TRBV11-3 with TRBJ2-7; TRBD1 aligns across 7 bases. Per the germline V gene, CDR1 is SGHNT and CDR2 is YENEEA. J lost 5 bases, V lost 5 bases, and 9 bases had no gene match. The CDR3 length is 14 residues. CDR3 protein: CASSQQGISDEQYF. CDR3 bases: TGTGCCAGCAGCCAACAGGGGATCAGCGACGAGCAGTACTTC.

The chain links TRBV5-4 to TRBJ2-7; 9 nucleotides agree with TRBD2. CDR1 and CDR2 from the germline V gene are SGHNT and YYREEE (reference sequence). This CDR3 is built from 14 residues. V was clipped by 3 bases and J by 0 bases; unmatched bases: 1. The CDR3 region is CASSSAGGSYEQYF. The CDR3 nucleotides are TGTGCCAGCAGCTCAGCGGGAGGCTCCTACGAGCAGTACTTC.

The genes are TRBV19 and TRBJ1-2; a weak D match, TRBD1 (5 bases). Trimming stripped 2 bases from V and 0 bases from J, with 10 bases between. CDR3 length equals 15 residues. Germline V CDR1 and CDR2: LNHDA, SQIVND (reference sequence). CDR3 coding DNA: TGTGCCAGTAGTATAACGGGGGATCCTAACTATGGCTACACCTTC. Its protein product is CASSITGDPNYGYTF.

The chain links TRBV4-2 to TRBJ2-3; the match to TRBD2 covers 9 bases. V shed 1 base, J shed 6 bases, and the junction held 8 bases outside the gene matches. CDR1 is LGHNA and CDR2 is YNFKEQ in the germline V gene. The CDR3 loop spans 16 amino acids. The CDR3 DNA is TGTGCCAGCAGCCAAGCGGGGACTAGCACAATGGATACGCAGTATTTT. Amino acids: CASSQAGTSTMDTQYF.

The chain uses TRBV11-2 and TRBJ2-7; 13 bases map to TRBD2. This CDR3 has 14 residues. CDR1 and CDR2 (germline): SGHAT, FQNNGV. The V segment lost 5 bases and the J segment 3 bases; nucleotides outside the gene matches: 1. CDR3 DNA: TGTGCCAGCAGCCGGACTAGCGGGAGCTACGAGCAGTACTTC. The encoded protein is CASSRTSGSYEQYF.

J is TRBJ1-5 and V is TRBV10-3, with 10 bases lining up with TRBD1. V shed 0 bases, J shed 0 bases, and the junction held 2 bases outside the gene matches. Per germline, CDR1 ENHRY and CDR2 SYGVKD. The CDR3 is 17 residues long. CDR3 in DNA: TGTGCCATCAGTGAGTCGGACAGGGGGGTTAGCAATCAGCCCCAGCATTTT. Its translation: CAISESDRGVSNQPQHF.

This clone showed up just a few times. The chain combines TRBV4-3 with TRBJ2-2, with TRBD1 identical over 7 bases. Germline lookup yields CDR1 LGHNA and CDR2 YSLEER. Germline trimming cut 0 bases from V and 3 bases from J; bases unmatched to any gene: 4. This CDR3 region has 16 residues. In DNA, the CDR3 is TGCGCCAGCAGCCAAGACAAGGGGGCTTACACCGGGGAGCTGTTTTTT. It yields the protein CASSQDKGAYTGELFF.

This clone has more than one count but fewer than ten. The gene calls are TRBV6-5 and TRBJ2-2, with 8 nucleotides matching TRBD2. Germline CDR1 is MNHEY and CDR2 is SVGAGI. The J segment lost 4 bases and the V segment lost 10 bases, leaving 8 bases of the junction unmatched. The CDR3 loop spans 14 amino acids. DNA of the CDR3: TGTGCCACCTACGGGGGGGGAAGCACCGGGGAGCTGTTTTTT. Translated: CATYGGGSTGELFF.

V usage is TRBV5-1 and J usage is TRBJ2-1; TRBD2 matches at 8 bases. The trim removed 0 bases at V and 9 bases at J, leaving 17 bases unmatched. Germline V gives CDR1 SGHRS, CDR2 YFSETQ. This CDR3 region has 18 residues. CDR3 residues: CASSLVPATSDGVVEQFF. CDR3 bases: TGCGCCAGCAGCTTGGTACCGGCGACTAGCGATGGCGTGGTTGAGCAGTTCTTC.

This rearrangement joins TRBV7-9 to TRBJ1-3; a possible D gene is TRBD1 (5 bases). CDR1 is SEHNR, CDR2 FQNEAQ, per germline (reference sequence). The CDR3 sequence is 15 residues long. Trimming took 8 bases from V and 0 from J, leaving 14 bases between them. CDR3 coding DNA: TGTGCCAGCGCCCCAGTCGGGGGCTCTGGAAACACCATATATTTT. It encodes CASAPVGGSGNTIYF.

The chain links TRBV4-1 to TRBJ2-1; TRBD2 agrees at 7 bases. The CDR3 is made up of 19 amino acids. V was pared by 2 bases and J by 2 bases, with 15 bases of the junction left unmatched. CDR1 and CDR2 from the germline V gene are MGHRA and YSYEKL. DNA for the CDR3: TGCGCCAGCAGCCAACCATTTACCCCCCTAGCGGCTCCCTACAATGAGCAGTTCTTC. As protein: CASSQPFTPLAAPYNEQFF.

On this clone itself: Different DNA sequences within this sample yield the same CDR3. The V gene is TRBV9, the J gene TRBJ2-7, with 11 bases identical to TRBD1. This CDR3 contains 15 residues. V was pared by 0 bases and J by 4 bases, with 3 bases of the junction left unmatched. The V gene's germline CDR1 is SGDLS and CDR2 YYNGEE. The DNA of the CDR3 is TGTGCCAGCAGCGTAGCGGGACAGGGGGAGTACGAGCAGTACTTC. Residues: CASSVAGQGEYEQYF.

As concerns this clone: Other DNA sequences in this specimen translate into the identical CDR3. The V call is TRBV4-2, the J call TRBJ2-7; TRBD2 matches 10 bases. The V segment lost 3 bases and the J segment 1 base; nucleotides outside the gene matches: 12. CDR3 size: 18 residues. Germline CDR1 is LGHNA and CDR2 is YNFKEQ. The chain's CDR3 is CASSHGPTWTSGSYEQYF. The DNA of the CDR3 is TGTGCCAGCAGCCATGGCCCCACATGGACTAGCGGTTCCTACGAGCAGTACTTC.

Comment on this clone: Other DNA sequences from this sample encode an identical CDR3 as well. The V and J genes are TRBV9 and TRBJ2-1; a possible D gene is TRBD1 (6 bases). Trimming took 0 bases from V and 0 from J, leaving 7 bases between them. Germline assignment: CDR1 SGDLS and CDR2 YYNGEE. CDR3 length: 15 amino acids. The CDR3 DNA reads TGTGCCAGCAGCGTAGAGGGGGACTCCTACAATGAGCAGTTCTTC. Its translation: CASSVEGDSYNEQFF.

V is TRBV19 and J is TRBJ1-1; D is perhaps TRBD1 (5 bases). Germline CDR1 is LNHDA and CDR2 is SQIVND (reference sequence). The length of the CDR3 is 13 residues. Trimming stripped 7 bases from V and 2 bases from J, with 11 bases between. CDR3 DNA sequence: TGTGCCAGTATTGGGGCCGAAAACACTGAAGCTTTCTTT. Amino acid sequence: CASIGAENTEAFF.

V is TRBV7-8 and J is TRBJ2-1, with 16 bases aligning to TRBD2. V lost 5 bases, J lost 2 bases, and 6 bases stayed unmatched. The CDR3 is 18 amino acids. Germline V gene sequence: CDR1 SGHVS, CDR2 FQNEAQ. In DNA, the CDR3 is TGTGCCAGCAGCCCGGGACTAGCGGGAGGGTGGCCCTACAATGAGCAGTTCTTC. Translated, it gives CASSPGLAGGWPYNEQFF.

This chain links TRBV19 with TRBJ1-5; no reliable D call. CDR1 LNHDA and CDR2 SQIVND come from the germline V gene (reference sequence). The CDR3 runs 15 residues. V gave up 7 bases and J gave up 7 bases, with 20 bases separating them. The CDR3 nucleotides read TGTGCCAGTAACCCCGTGCGGGGAATGATCCAGCCCCAGCATTTT. This gives the protein CASNPVRGMIQPQHF. The whole variable domain, remainder taken from reference TRBV19 and TRBJ1-5, is DGGITQSPKYLFRKEGQNVTLSCEQNLNHDAMYWYRQDPGQGLRLIYYSQIVNDFQKGDIAEGYSVSREKKESFPLTVTSAQKNPTAFYLCASNPVRGMIQPQHFGDGTRLSIL.

The V call is TRBV15, the J call TRBJ2-1, with D perhaps matching TRBD2 (6 bases). Germline assignment: CDR1 LNHNV and CDR2 YYDKDF (reference sequence). CDR3 length equals 15 residues. The V and J ends lost 3 bases and 10 bases respectively, with 19 bases between them. The CDR3 bases are TGTGCCACCAGCAGTTTCCGTGACTGGGAGGCAGAGCAGTTCTTC. Translating gives CATSSFRDWEAEQFF.

The genes are TRBV5-4 and TRBJ1-1; tentatively, D is TRBD1 (6 bases). The length of the CDR3 is 13 residues. Germline CDR1 reads SGHNT; CDR2 reads YYREEE (reference sequence). V dropped 4 bases and J dropped 8 bases, with 15 bases sitting between them. The CDR3 reads CASSRTRTDEAFF. The DNA for the CDR3 is TGTGCCAGCAGCAGAACTCGGACAGACGAAGCTTTCTTT.

The V call is TRBV19, the J call TRBJ1-1, with a tentative D call TRBD1 (6 bases). Germline CDR1 LNHDA, CDR2 SQIVND (reference sequence). The CDR3 contains 13 residues. Trimming cost V 4 bases and J 2 bases, with 8 bases left between them. The CDR3 reads CASSTTGNTEAFF. The CDR3 DNA follows: TGTGCCAGTAGTACGACAGGTAACACTGAAGCTTTCTTT.

This clone occurred a few times. The junction departs from the called germline gene at one end, perhaps through a read error. V is TRBV7-9 and J is TRBJ1-2; 9 bases are a match to TRBD1. The CDR3 runs to 12 residues. Germline V CDR1 and CDR2: SEHNR, FQNEAQ (reference sequence). The CDR3 here is CSSSRTGDGYTF. CDR3 DNA sequence: TGTTCCAGCAGCCGGACAGGGGATGGCTACACCTTC.